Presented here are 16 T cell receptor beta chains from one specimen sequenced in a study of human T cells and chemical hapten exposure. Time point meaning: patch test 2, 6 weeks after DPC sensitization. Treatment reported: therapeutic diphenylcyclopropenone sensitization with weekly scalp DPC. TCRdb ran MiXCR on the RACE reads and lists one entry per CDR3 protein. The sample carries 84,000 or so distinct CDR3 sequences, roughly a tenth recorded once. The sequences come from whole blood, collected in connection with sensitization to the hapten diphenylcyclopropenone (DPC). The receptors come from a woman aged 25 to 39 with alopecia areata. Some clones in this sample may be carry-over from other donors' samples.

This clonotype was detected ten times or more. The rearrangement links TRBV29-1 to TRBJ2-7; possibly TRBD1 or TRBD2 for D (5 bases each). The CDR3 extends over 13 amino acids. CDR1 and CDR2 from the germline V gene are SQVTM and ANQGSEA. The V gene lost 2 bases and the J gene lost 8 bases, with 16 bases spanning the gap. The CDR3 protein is CSVESGTDIKQYF. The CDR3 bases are TGCAGCGTTGAATCCGGGACGGATATCAAGCAGTACTTC.

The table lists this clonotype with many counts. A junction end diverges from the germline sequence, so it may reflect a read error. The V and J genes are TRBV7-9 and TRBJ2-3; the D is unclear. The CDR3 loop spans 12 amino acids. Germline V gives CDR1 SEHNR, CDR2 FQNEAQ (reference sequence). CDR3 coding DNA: TGCGCCAGCAGCTCGAGCACAGATACGCAGTATTTT. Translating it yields CASSSSTDTQYF.

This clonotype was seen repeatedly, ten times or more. This chain's CDR3 is CASSLGHTEAFF. The CDR3 nucleotides read TGTGCCAGCAGCTTGGGGCACACTGAAGCTTTCTTT. The chain couples TRBV5-6 to TRBJ1-1; D call uncertain. CDR1 and CDR2 from the germline V gene are SGHDT and YYEEEE. Between the trimmed V and J ends, which lost 0 bases and 3 bases, there was a span of 3 bases. This CDR3 contains 12 residues.

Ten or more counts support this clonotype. CDR3 sequence reads: CASTPGLTYEQYF. DNA of the CDR3: TGTGCCAGCACCCCAGGGTTAACCTACGAGCAGTACTTC. J is TRBJ2-7 and V is TRBV6-5; D possibly corresponds to TRBD1 (5 bases). This CDR3 is built from 13 residues. Between the trimmed V and J ends, which lost 7 bases and 2 bases, there was a span of 12 bases. CDR1 is MNHEY and CDR2 is SVGAGI in the germline V gene.

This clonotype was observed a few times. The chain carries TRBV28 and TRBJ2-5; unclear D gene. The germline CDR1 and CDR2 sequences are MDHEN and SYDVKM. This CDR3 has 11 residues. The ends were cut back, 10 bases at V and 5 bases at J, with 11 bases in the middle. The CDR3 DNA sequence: TGTGCCACCTCAGAACCGGAGACCCAGTACTTC. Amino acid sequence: CATSEPETQYF. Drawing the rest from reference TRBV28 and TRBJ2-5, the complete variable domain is DVKVTQSSRYLVKRTGEKVFLECVQDMDHENMFWYRQDPGLGLRLIYFSYDVKMKEKGDIPEGYSVSREKKERFSLILESASTNQTSMYLCATSEPETQYFGPGTRLLVL.

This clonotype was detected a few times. The CDR3 is CARLVSKREETQYF. The CDR3 nucleotides are TGTGCCAGGCTAGTAAGCAAAAGGGAAGAGACCCAGTACTTC. This chain connects TRBV9 to TRBJ2-5; D not resolved. With 8 bases removed from V and 3 bases from J, the gap between germline ends came to 17 bases. Germline-derived CDR1 and CDR2 are SGDLS and YYNGEE. This CDR3 has 14 residues.

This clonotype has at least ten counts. CDR3 residues: CASSTGDRASYEQYF. The CDR3, as DNA: TGTGCATCCTCGACGGGGGACAGGGCGTCCTACGAGCAGTACTTC. The V and J genes are TRBV10-3 and TRBJ2-7, with 9 bases fitting TRBD1. Germline V gene lookup returns CDR1 ENHRY and CDR2 SYGVKD. The CDR3 has 15 residues.

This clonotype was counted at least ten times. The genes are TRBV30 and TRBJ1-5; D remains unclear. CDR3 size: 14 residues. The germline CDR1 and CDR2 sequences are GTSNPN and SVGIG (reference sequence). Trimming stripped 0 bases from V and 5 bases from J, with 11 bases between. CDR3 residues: CAWSVRKLDQPQHF. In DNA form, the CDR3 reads TGTGCCTGGAGTGTACGGAAACTGGATCAGCCCCAGCATTTT. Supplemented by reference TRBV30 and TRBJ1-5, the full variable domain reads SQTIHQWPATLVQPVGSPLSLECTVEGTSNPNLYWYRQAAGRGLQLLFYSVGIGQISSEVPQNLSASRPQDRQFILSSKKLLLSDSGFYLCAWSVRKLDQPQHFGDGTRLSIL.

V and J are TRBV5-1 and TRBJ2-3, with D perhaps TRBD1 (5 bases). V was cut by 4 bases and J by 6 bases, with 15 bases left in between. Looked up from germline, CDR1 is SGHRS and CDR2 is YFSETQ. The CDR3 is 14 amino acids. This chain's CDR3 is CASSPGPAGDTQYF. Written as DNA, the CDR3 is TGCGCCAGCAGCCCCGGACCCGCAGGGGATACGCAGTATTTT.

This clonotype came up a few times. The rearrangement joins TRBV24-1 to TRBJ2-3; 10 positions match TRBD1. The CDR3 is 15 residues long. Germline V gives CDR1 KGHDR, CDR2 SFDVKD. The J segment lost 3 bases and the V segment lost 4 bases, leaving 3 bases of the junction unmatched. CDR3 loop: CATSDSGQGTDTQYF. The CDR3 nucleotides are TGTGCCACCAGTGACTCGGGACAGGGGACAGATACGCAGTATTTT.

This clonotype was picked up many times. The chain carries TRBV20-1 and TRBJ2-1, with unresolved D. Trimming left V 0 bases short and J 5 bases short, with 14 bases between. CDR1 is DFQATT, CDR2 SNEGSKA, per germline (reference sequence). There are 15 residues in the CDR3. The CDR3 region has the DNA TGCAGTGCTAGAGATCCTCCTTTACGAGACAATGAGCAGTTCTTC. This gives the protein CSARDPPLRDNEQFF.

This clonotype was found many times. The CDR3: CASSRSQTFGDTQYF. As DNA, the CDR3 is TGTGCCAGCAGTCGTTCGCAAACGTTCGGAGATACGCAGTATTTT. The chain uses TRBV25-1 and TRBJ2-3; D not certain. The V gene lost 5 bases and the J gene lost 5 bases, with 17 bases spanning the gap. This CDR3 is 15 amino acids long. Germline CDR1 is MGHDK and CDR2 is SYGVNS.

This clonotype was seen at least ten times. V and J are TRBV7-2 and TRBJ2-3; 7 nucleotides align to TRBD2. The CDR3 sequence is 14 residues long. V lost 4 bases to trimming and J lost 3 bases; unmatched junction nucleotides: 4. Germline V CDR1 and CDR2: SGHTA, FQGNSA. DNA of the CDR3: TGTGCCAGCAGCTCCGGACTAGAAACAGATACGCAGTATTTT. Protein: CASSSGLETDTQYF.

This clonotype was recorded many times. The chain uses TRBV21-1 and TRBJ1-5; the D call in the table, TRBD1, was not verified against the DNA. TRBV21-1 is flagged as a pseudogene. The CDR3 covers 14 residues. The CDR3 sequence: CASRTQDSNQPQHF. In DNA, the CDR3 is TGTGCCAGCAGAACACAGGATTCCAATCAGCCCCAGCATTTT.

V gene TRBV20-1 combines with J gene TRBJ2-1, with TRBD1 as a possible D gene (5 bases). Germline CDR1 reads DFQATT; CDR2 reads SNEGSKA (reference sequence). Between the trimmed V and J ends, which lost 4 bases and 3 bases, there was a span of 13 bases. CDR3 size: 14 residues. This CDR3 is CSATAGSFYNEQFF. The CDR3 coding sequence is TGCAGTGCTACTGCAGGGTCGTTCTACAATGAGCAGTTCTTC.

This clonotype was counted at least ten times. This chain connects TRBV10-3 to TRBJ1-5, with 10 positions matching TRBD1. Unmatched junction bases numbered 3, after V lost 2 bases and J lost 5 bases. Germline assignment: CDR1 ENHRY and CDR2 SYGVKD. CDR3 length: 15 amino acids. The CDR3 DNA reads TGTGCCATCAGTGAGAGGGGACAGGGGTATCAGCCCCAGCATTTT. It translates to CAISERGQGYQPQHF.